The sequence of this T cell receptor beta chain was determined in a study of T cell repertoires in cytomegalovirus infection. About the research overall: A matching HLA type, together with CMV infection, was signaled by public TCR beta signatures. Findings of the study overall: The study found HLA-C-restricted CMV-specific TCR beta clonotypes dominating the ex vivo response.

The CDR3 is made up of 14 amino acids. The germline V gene has CDR1 SNHLY and CDR2 FYNNEI. Between the trimmed V and J ends, which lost 5 bases and 0 bases, there was a span of 10 bases. MiXCR, applied by TCRdb to the reads, yields one record per CDR3 protein. The repertoire includes hundreds of thousands of distinct CDR3 sequences, 6.5% of them detected once, and about 6% sits in the top ten. Details on this clonotype: Its antigen remains unknown.

This sequence was found in a human donor in good health (CMV status not recorded). Some clones in this sample may be carry-over from other donors' samples. The chain couples TRBV2 to TRBJ1-1; D ambiguous. Sequenced input: PBMCs. The CDR3 here is CASSKVLMNTEAFF. CDR3 DNA sequence: TGTGCCAGCAGTAAGGTCCTAATGAACACTGAAGCTTTCTTT. Using reference TRBV2 and TRBJ1-1 for the parts outside the CDR3, the full variable domain is EPEVTQTPSHQVTQMGQEVILRCVPISNHLYFYWYRQILGQKVEFLVSFYNNEISEKSEIFDDQFSVERPDGSNFTLKIRSTKLEDSAMYFCASSKVLMNTEAFFGQGTRLTVV.